This T cell receptor (beta chain) was observed in a study of early stage breast cancer tumors. Findings and limits, study-wide: Enriched TCRB sequences shared across patients were mostly commonly generated sequences. In about 90% of the 16 patients, blood comparison separated tumor from normal breast.

On this clone: The antigen is not known.

Measured with immunoSEQ multiplex PCR; TCRdb has only the in-frame clones, and not every one. This repertoire shows 55,000 to 70,000 clones, approximately 80% found once; its top ten account for around 4.7%. CDR3 length equals 15 residues. V was pared by 0 bases and J by 2 bases, with 12 bases between. Germline V gene lookup returns CDR1 SGHKS and CDR2 YYEKEE (reference sequence). This rearrangement joins TRBV5-5 to TRBJ2-7; a weak D match, TRBD1 (6 bases). The sample taken for sequencing was blood. This receptor was obtained from a person aged 40 to 49 with breast cancer. CDR3 in DNA: TGTGCCAGCAGCTTGGCCTGGGACACCACCTACGAGCAGTACTTC. Protein product: CASSLAWDTTYEQYF.